This T cell receptor (beta chain) comes out of a study of T cells in Graves' hyperthyroidism and ophthalmopathy. TCR beta CDR3 regions were amplified from RNA. When the TCR CDR3 underwent first-round RT-PCR, the HTBI primer set was used. Via MiXCR, TCRdb re-called the multiplex PCR reads, giving one row per CDR3 protein. The table shows fewer than 750,000 distinct CDR3 sequences, with roughly 15% occurring only once. V was cut by 6 bases and J by 2 bases, with 17 bases left in between. CDR1 is MDHEN and CDR2 is SYDVKM in the germline V gene. The CDR3 has 15 residues. This clonotype was picked up many times. The cohort's ophthalmopathy patients, a group with duration under 3 months, had a Clinical Activity Score of at least 3 and a NOSPECS grade of at least 4. Any patient presenting with uncontrolled infection, other autoimmune disease, pregnancy or lactation was left out.

This clonotype was obtained from a woman between 40 and 50 years old with Graves' ophthalmopathy. The sequencing input was blood. The chain has TRBV28 and TRBJ2-7; D might be TRBD1 (6 bases). The CDR3 reads CASRSQGFHPYEQYF. The CDR3 DNA follows: TGTGCCAGCAGGTCACAGGGTTTTCACCCCTACGAGCAGTACTTC.